The 26 T cell receptor beta chains below all came from one sample that was sequenced in a study of CD8 T cells in ankylosing spondylitis. Broader study findings: A TCR beta motif of 8 or 9 highly homologous variants appeared characteristic of ankylosing spondylitis blood.

TCRdb ran MiXCR on the 5' RACE reads and lists one entry per CDR3 protein. The table includes approximately 540,000 distinct CDR3 sequences, roughly 13% detected once. The antigens for these receptors are not known. What was sequenced was blood, either unsorted or a sorted T cell fraction (not recorded which). These receptors all come from a male donor with ankylosing spondylitis.

This clonotype was observed at least ten times. CDR3 sequence (DNA): TGTGCCAGCAGCCAACTAGCGGGAGACACCGGGGAGCTGTTTTTT. Its translation: CASSQLAGDTGELFF. V gene TRBV3-1 combines with J gene TRBJ2-2; 10 bases match TRBD2. The CDR3 runs to 15 residues. V lost 2 bases to trimming and J lost 3 bases; unmatched junction nucleotides: 0. The germline V gene has CDR1 LGHDT and CDR2 YNNKEL (reference sequence).

V gene TRBV5-1 combines with J gene TRBJ2-2; 7 bases align to TRBD2. The CDR3 runs to 16 residues. Trimming at V came to 3 bases and at J to 5 bases, leaving 10 bases not matched to a gene. Germline loops: CDR1 SGHRS, CDR2 YFSETQ. CDR3 sequence: CASSSLGLAETGELFF. The CDR3 coding sequence is TGCGCCAGCAGCTCCCTGGGGCTAGCGGAAACCGGGGAGCTGTTTTTT.

This clonotype came up a few times. This rearrangement joins TRBV25-1 to TRBJ1-4, with TRBD1 identical over 7 bases. V trimming: 0 bases; J trimming: 4 bases; junction bases outside the gene matches: 5. Germline values: CDR1 MGHDK, CDR2 SYGVNS. This CDR3 is 16 amino acids long. Here the CDR3 reads CASSEYTGTDNEKLFF. Here the CDR3 DNA reads TGTGCCAGCAGTGAATATACCGGGACAGATAATGAAAAACTGTTTTTT.

Only a few counts were recorded for this clonotype. The rearrangement links TRBV6-1 to TRBJ2-7, with D unclear. The V end lost 3 bases, the J end lost 2 bases, and 17 bases lay between the germline ends. Germline CDR1 reads MNHNS; CDR2 reads SASEGT. CDR3 length equals 16 residues. CDR3 sequence (DNA): TGTGCCAGCAGTGAGTTGAACACCCTAAGACCCTACGAGCAGTACGTC. Protein: CASSELNTLRPYEQYV.

This clonotype has a handful of counts. CDR3 loop: CATSRDPSTGYEQYV. CDR3 in DNA: TGTGCCACCAGCAGAGATCCCTCGACTGGCTACGAGCAGTACGTC. This chain connects TRBV15 to TRBJ2-7; D unclear. V was trimmed by 0 bases and J by 3 bases, leaving 12 bases between them. This CDR3 is built from 15 residues. Germline V lookup: CDR1 LNHNV, CDR2 YYDKDF (reference sequence).

This clonotype was counted a few times. The chain is built from TRBV7-8 and TRBJ2-1; D not resolved. The CDR3 covers 17 residues. Trimming cost V 2 bases and J 0 bases, with 14 bases left between them. In germline, CDR1 is SGHVS, CDR2 FQNEAQ. CDR3 in amino acids: CASSLPPWASSYNEQFF. The CDR3 DNA follows: TGTGCCAGCAGCTTACCCCCGTGGGCAAGCTCCTACAATGAGCAGTTCTTC.

This clonotype was found a few times. The rearrangement joins TRBV12-3 or TRBV12-4 to TRBJ2-7; the D is unclear. This CDR3 region has 14 residues. The V gene lost 7 bases and the J gene lost 3 bases, with 16 bases spanning the gap. The CDR3 DNA reads as TGTGCCAGCACCTTGGGTAGCCCAGTCTACGAGCAGTACTTC. This gives the protein CASTLGSPVYEQYF.

This clonotype came up many times. The V and J genes are TRBV9 and TRBJ2-1, with 10 nucleotides matching TRBD2. V was pared by 4 bases and J by 4 bases, with 8 bases of the junction left unmatched. There are 16 residues in the CDR3. The V gene's germline CDR1 is SGDLS and CDR2 YYNGEE. CDR3 sequence reads: CASSPRTSGLYNEQFF. The CDR3 nucleotides are TGTGCCAGCAGCCCCCGGACTAGCGGACTGTACAATGAGCAGTTCTTC.

This clonotype was recorded at least ten times. The chain couples TRBV12-3 or TRBV12-4 to TRBJ1-2; no clear D. V was shortened by 7 bases and J by 4 bases, with 10 bases between the two germline ends. CDR3 length: 12 amino acids. DNA of the CDR3: TGTGCCAGCAAGGCACCTAGCTATGGCTACACCTTC. Its protein product is CASKAPSYGYTF.

This clonotype has just a few counts. The chain has TRBV12-3 or TRBV12-4 and TRBJ2-1, with D maybe TRBD1 (6 bases). Trimming took off 6 bases at V and 0 bases at J, with 15 bases between the two ends. This CDR3 is 16 amino acids long. CDR3 sequence reads: CASRDLTGVSYNEQFF. The DNA of the CDR3 is TGTGCCAGCAGAGACTTGACAGGTGTCTCCTACAATGAGCAGTTCTTC.

CDR3 DNA: TGTGCCAGCAGCTTACGAGCGGGAGGGAGATTACAAGAGACCCAGTACTTC. Protein: CASSLRAGGRLQETQYF. The V and J genes are TRBV7-9 and TRBJ2-5; 10 bases align to TRBD2. From germline, CDR1 is SEHNR and CDR2 FQNEAQ (reference sequence). There are 17 residues in the CDR3. With 2 bases clipped from V and 2 bases from J, the junction kept 8 bases outside the gene matches.

This clonotype occurred a few times. A much more abundant neighbour one base away suggests this may be a read error. V and J are TRBV4-2 and TRBJ1-1; no reliable D call. Germline V gives CDR1 LGHNA, CDR2 YNFKEQ. The CDR3 is 12 residues long. The V end lost 3 bases, the J end lost 5 bases, and 7 bases lay between the germline ends. CDR3 in DNA: TGTGCCAGCAGCCATCCGGGGACTGAAGCTTTCTTT. Translating it yields CASSHPGTEAFF.

The rearrangement links TRBV9 to TRBJ2-3; a possible D gene is TRBD1 (5 bases). The length of the CDR3 is 15 residues. The V gene lost 0 bases and the J gene lost 2 bases, with 10 bases spanning the gap. Per the germline V gene, CDR1 is SGDLS and CDR2 is YYNGEE. This CDR3 reads CASSVATVNTDTQYF. The CDR3 region has the DNA TGTGCCAGCAGCGTAGCGACAGTCAACACAGATACGCAGTATTTT.

The V and J genes are TRBV28 and TRBJ1-1; D gene uncertain. V gave up 10 bases and J gave up 11 bases, with 20 bases separating them. Germline V gene sequence: CDR1 MDHEN, CDR2 SYDVKM. The CDR3 is 12 amino acids. CDR3 in amino acids: CATRKGFQFAFF. The CDR3, as DNA: TGTGCCACCAGAAAAGGTTTTCAATTTGCTTTCTTT.

This clonotype has a count of ten or more. V is TRBV12-3 or TRBV12-4 and J is TRBJ2-6; D assignment may be TRBD1 or TRBD2 (5 bases each). The CDR3 is made up of 16 amino acids. V lost 5 bases, J lost 2 bases, and 13 bases lay in between. CDR3 amino acids: CASSTAWGPGANVLTF. In nucleotides, the CDR3 is TGTGCCAGCAGTACCGCCTGGGGACCTGGGGCCAACGTCCTGACTTTC.

This clonotype was counted ten times or more. This chain connects TRBV5-1 to TRBJ2-1; 7 bases are a match to TRBD2. The V segment lost 1 base and the J segment 5 bases; nucleotides outside the gene matches: 3. Germline loops: CDR1 SGHRS, CDR2 YFSETQ. The CDR3 totals 14 residues. Here the CDR3 DNA reads TGCGCCAGCAGCTTGAGGGACTACGACAATGAGCAGTTCTTC. Its protein is CASSLRDYDNEQFF.

The DNA for the CDR3 is TGTGCCAGCAGAGAATCTTACAGGGCTGACTCCTACAATGAGCAGTTCTTC. Translating it yields CASRESYRADSYNEQFF. The J gene is TRBJ2-1, the V gene TRBV2; the D gene is possibly TRBD1 (6 bases). Germline V gene data show CDR1 as SNHLY and CDR2 as FYNNEI. This CDR3 has 17 residues. The V gene lost 6 bases and the J gene lost 0 bases, with 18 bases spanning the gap. Together with reference TRBV2 and TRBJ2-1, the CDR3 gives the full variable domain: EPEVTQTPSHQVTQMGQEVILRCVPISNHLYFYWYRQILGQKVEFLVSFYNNEISEKSEIFDDQFSVERPDGSNFTLKIRSTKLEDSAMYFCASRESYRADSYNEQFFGPGTRLTVL.

This clonotype was counted a few times. J is TRBJ1-1 and V is TRBV20-1; maybe TRBD1 (5 bases). The ends were cut back, 0 bases at V and 0 bases at J, with 8 bases in the middle. CDR3 length: 14 amino acids. Germline V gives CDR1 DFQATT, CDR2 SNEGSKA (reference sequence). The CDR3 region is CSARDPTVNTEAFF. Written as DNA, the CDR3 is TGCAGTGCTAGAGATCCGACAGTGAACACTGAAGCTTTCTTT.

Here the CDR3 DNA reads TGTGCCAGCAGTCCACAGGGACAGGTAACCTACGAGCAGTACTTC. Its protein product is CASSPQGQVTYEQYF. V usage is TRBV12-3 or TRBV12-4 and J usage is TRBJ2-7; 8 nucleotides align to TRBD1. V was clipped by 5 bases and J by 2 bases; unmatched bases: 8. CDR3 length: 15 amino acids.

This clonotype was seen a handful of times. This CDR3 reads CASSPKWSTHNEQFF. The CDR3 DNA reads as TGTGCCAGCAGCCCGAAATGGTCTACGCACAATGAGCAGTTCTTC. V usage is TRBV11-3 and J usage is TRBJ2-1; D uncertain. Germline values: CDR1 SGHNT, CDR2 YENEEA. The CDR3 is 15 amino acids. V dropped 5 bases and J dropped 5 bases, with 16 bases sitting between them.

The rearrangement joins TRBV7-6 to TRBJ2-1; D gene uncertain. CDR3 length equals 15 residues. Germline CDR1 and CDR2: SGHVS and FNYEAQ. Trimming stripped 1 base from V and 2 bases from J, with 9 bases between. This CDR3 is CASSLGLGTYNEQFF. CDR3 bases: TGTGCCAGCAGCTTAGGTCTCGGCACCTACAATGAGCAGTTCTTC.

This clonotype was recorded many times. This chain links TRBV21-1 with TRBJ2-2; the table assigns TRBD1, which was not confirmed against the DNA. TRBV21-1 has pseudogene status. The CDR3 has 15 residues. The chain's CDR3 is CASSSQDRACGELFF. DNA of the CDR3: TGTGCCAGCAGCTCTCAGGACAGGGCCTGCGGGGAGCTGTTTTTT.

Only a few counts were recorded for this clonotype. The chain has TRBV12-3 or TRBV12-4 and TRBJ2-1, with TRBD2 matching over 9 bases. V trimming: 6 bases; J trimming: 8 bases; junction bases outside the gene matches: 5. This CDR3 contains 13 residues. CDR3 sequence reads: CASSWVAGDEQFF. The CDR3 DNA sequence: TGTGCCAGCAGCTGGGTAGCGGGAGATGAGCAGTTCTTC.

This chain joins TRBV3-1 and TRBJ2-2; the match to TRBD2 covers 8 bases. V trimming: 3 bases; J trimming: 7 bases; junction bases outside the gene matches: 7. The CDR3 totals 15 residues. Germline CDR1 reads LGHDT; CDR2 reads YNNKEL (reference sequence). CDR3 DNA sequence: TGTGCCAGCAGCCAGACGACTAGCGTGTACGGGGAGCTGTTTTTT. Protein sequence: CASSQTTSVYGELFF.

This clonotype has ten or more counts. The chain carries TRBV24-1 and TRBJ2-3; 13 positions agree with TRBD2. Looked up from germline, CDR1 is KGHDR and CDR2 is SFDVKD. This CDR3 has 17 amino acids. V dropped 4 bases and J dropped 5; count of bases not matched to a gene: 8. The CDR3 coding sequence is TGTGCCACCAGTGAGGTGGGACTAGCGGGAATTGAAGATACGCAGTATTTT. Protein sequence: CATSEVGLAGIEDTQYF.

The J gene is TRBJ2-2, the V gene TRBV2, with TRBD1 as a possible D gene (6 bases). The CDR3 covers 15 residues. Deletions cut 6 bases from V and 3 bases from J, with 14 bases between. CDR1 is SNHLY and CDR2 is FYNNEI in the germline V gene. The CDR3 protein is CASSVTDRHTGELFF. For the CDR3, the DNA is TGTGCCAGCAGCGTCACCGACAGGCACACCGGGGAGCTGTTTTTT. Full variable domain (missing parts from reference TRBV2 and TRBJ2-2): EPEVTQTPSHQVTQMGQEVILRCVPISNHLYFYWYRQILGQKVEFLVSFYNNEISEKSEIFDDQFSVERPDGSNFTLKIRSTKLEDSAMYFCASSVTDRHTGELFFGEGSRLTVL.